This TCR beta chain was obtained from a study of T cell responses to AZD1222 COVID-19 vaccine. Germline V CDR1 and CDR2: ENHRY, SYGVKD. This CDR3 region has 14 residues. V lost 0 bases, J lost 10 bases, and 10 bases lay in between. Measured with immunoSEQ multiplex PCR; TCRdb has only the in-frame clones, and not every one. Altogether about 96,000 clones are present, around nine tenths being singletons, with the ten largest covering 5.2%. Material: peripheral blood, obtained on day 0 of MenACWY control vaccination. The TCR sequence derives from an adult in good health. The V call is TRBV10-3, the J call TRBJ1-6, with D unresolved. CDR3 region: CAISESAGESPLHF. CDR3 coding DNA: TGTGCCATCAGTGAGTCGGCCGGCGAATCACCCCTCCACTTT.